This record looks at one T cell receptor beta chain sequence and its context. This sample stems from a study of blood T cell repertoires in COVID-19. Across the study: Sample material is recorded as cDNA or gDNA derived from T cells, B-cell-depleted T cells, or PBMCs.

Trimming at V came to 5 bases and at J to 1 base, leaving 7 bases not matched to a gene. This CDR3 has 17 residues. Germline values: CDR1 SGHNT, CDR2 YYREEE (reference sequence). In the original analysis: Amplified reference gene primers provided the basis for estimating nucleated cell counts. Only in-frame clones appear in the TCRdb table, and some are missing; sequencing was by immunoSEQ multiplex PCR. D and trimming come from the DNA, and the V and J calls and clone size come from that table. The table has 45,000 to 50,000 clones, 88% seen once. Sequenced material: peripheral blood. This sequence joins TRBV5-4 and TRBJ2-1; 12 positions agree with TRBD2. The source is a man aged 45-65 years with active COVID-19. In DNA, the CDR3 is TGTGCCAGCAGTCCAGTACTAGCGGGAGGATCCTACAATGAGCAGTTCTTC. Its protein is CASSPVLAGGSYNEQFF.